Following are 26 T cell receptor beta chains from one sample sequenced in a study of blood T cell repertoires in COVID-19. The table came from immunoSEQ multiplex PCR; TCRdb's copy has only in-frame clones and leaves some out. The sample consists of 200,000 to 250,000 clones, 84% of them appearing once. Sequenced: peripheral blood. These receptors were obtained from a woman aged 55-70 years who had recovered from COVID-19.

V is TRBV27 and J is TRBJ1-2, with TRBD1 matching 10 bases. The CDR3 has 14 amino acids. With 5 bases clipped from V and 7 bases from J, the junction kept 7 bases outside the gene matches. Germline assignment: CDR1 MNHEY and CDR2 SMNVEV (reference sequence). DNA for the CDR3: TGTGCCAGCAGTCCCCGGGACAGGGGCGGTGGCTACACCTTC. Translated: CASSPRDRGGGYTF.

This chain connects TRBV20-1 to TRBJ2-3, with 11 positions matching TRBD2. The CDR3 length is 15 residues. V was pared by 3 bases and J by 3 bases, with 5 bases of the junction left unmatched. The germline V gene has CDR1 DFQATT and CDR2 SNEGSKA (reference sequence). The CDR3 DNA follows: TGCAGTGCTAGTGGGTTAGCGGGGGGGACAGATACGCAGTATTTT. This gives the protein CSASGLAGGTDTQYF.

The chain carries TRBV6-2 or TRBV6-3 and TRBJ2-7, with 10 bases fitting TRBD2. Losses at the gene ends were 0 bases for V and 3 bases for J; bases not matched to a gene: 2. The CDR3 consists of 15 residues. The germline CDR1 and CDR2 sequences are MNHEY and SVGEGT. CDR3 DNA sequence: TGTGCCAGCAGTTACTCGTCTAGCGGGGGCTACGAGCAGTACTTC. Its translation: CASSYSSSGGYEQYF.

CDR3 in amino acids: CASSSQWAEDEQYF. The CDR3 region has the DNA TGTGCCAGCAGCTCACAATGGGCAGAAGACGAGCAGTACTTC. V gene TRBV6-5 combines with J gene TRBJ2-7; no reliable D call. Per the germline V gene, CDR1 is MNHEY and CDR2 is SVGAGI. This CDR3 is built from 14 residues. V shed 6 bases and J shed 5 bases, with 17 bases lying between them.

Remarks on this clone: The sample has other DNA sequences that encode this CDR3 too. The rearrangement joins TRBV9 to TRBJ2-3; the D gene is possibly TRBD2 (5 bases). This CDR3 comprises 14 residues. Trimming took off 0 bases at V and 3 bases at J, with 8 bases between the two ends. Germline lookup yields CDR1 SGDLS and CDR2 YYNGEE. The CDR3, as DNA: TGTGCCAGCAGCGTAGCCCGAGGGACAGATACGCAGTATTTT. Its protein is CASSVARGTDTQYF.

This clone was seen only once. The V and J genes are TRBV6-6 and TRBJ1-2; D gene uncertain. V lost 0 bases and J lost 3, with 11 bases in between. The CDR3 runs to 15 residues. The germline V gene has CDR1 MNHNY and CDR2 SVGAGI (reference sequence). This CDR3 reads CASSYSQTRDYGYTF. The CDR3, as DNA: TGTGCCAGCAGTTACTCCCAAACCCGGGACTATGGCTACACCTTC.

The chain joins TRBV2 to TRBJ1-2; TRBD1 matches 7 bases. Germline V CDR1 and CDR2: SNHLY, FYNNEI. The CDR3 covers 15 residues. With V trimmed by 1 base and J by 8 bases, 10 bases remained unmatched. CDR3 sequence reads: CASSEVLTGVYGYTF. The CDR3 DNA follows: TGTGCCAGCAGTGAAGTACTAACAGGGGTGTACGGCTACACCTTC.

The sample holds a few counts of this clone. V and J are TRBV18 and TRBJ1-2, with D uncertain. The CDR3 contains 13 residues. Per the germline V gene, CDR1 is KGHSH and CDR2 is LQKENI. The germline V and J ends were trimmed by 1 base and 8 bases, with 11 bases remaining between them. The CDR3 loop is CASSPLVMEGYTF. The DNA for the CDR3 is TGTGCCAGCTCACCACTCGTGATGGAGGGCTACACCTTC.

The CDR3 protein is CASSLAGDLTDTQYF. CDR3 bases: TGCGCCAGCAGCTTGGCGGGGGACCTCACAGATACGCAGTATTTT. This chain joins TRBV5-1 and TRBJ2-3; the D gene is possibly TRBD2 (6 bases). The V end lost 0 bases, the J end lost 2 bases, and 10 bases lay between the germline ends. The CDR3 sequence is 15 residues long. Germline V gene data show CDR1 as SGHRS and CDR2 as YFSETQ.

The table lists this clone with a few counts. Other DNA sequences in the sample encode the same CDR3. Here the CDR3 reads CASSLSRNTEAFF. The CDR3 coding sequence is TGTGCCAGCAGTTTATCCAGGAACACTGAAGCTTTCTTT. The chain has TRBV27 and TRBJ1-1, with D uncertain. The CDR3 contains 13 residues. Trimming removed 0 bases at V and 1 base at J, with 3 bases between. Germline loops: CDR1 MNHEY, CDR2 SMNVEV (reference sequence).

The chain has TRBV30 and TRBJ2-1; TRBD2 is a possible D gene (7 bases). The CDR3 has 16 amino acids. Germline V gene sequence: CDR1 GTSNPN, CDR2 SVGIG (reference sequence). V gave up 0 bases and J gave up 2 bases, with 14 bases separating them. The CDR3 DNA reads TGTGCCTGGAGTGTAAGTGGGGGGGCCCCCTACAATGAGCAGTTCTTC. This codes for CAWSVSGGAPYNEQFF.

This sequence joins TRBV13 and TRBJ1-5; TRBD1 matches 7 bases. This CDR3 has 14 amino acids. Germline V lookup: CDR1 PRHDT, CDR2 FYEKMQ (reference sequence). Germline trimming cut 4 bases from V and 1 base from J; bases unmatched to any gene: 1. The CDR3 sequence: CASSSQGSNQPQHF. The CDR3, as DNA: TGTGCCAGCAGCTCACAGGGGAGCAATCAGCCCCAGCATTTT.

This chain connects TRBV9 to TRBJ2-3, with 8 bases lining up with TRBD2. CDR1 and CDR2 from the germline V gene are SGDLS and YYNGEE. The CDR3 sequence is 14 residues long. V lost 5 bases and J lost 1; bases outside the gene matches: 3. CDR3 region: CASRKAGGTDTQYF. The CDR3 DNA reads as TGTGCCAGCAGGAAAGCGGGGGGCACAGATACGCAGTATTTT.

The gene calls are TRBV5-1 and TRBJ1-4; D ambiguous. CDR1 is SGHRS and CDR2 is YFSETQ in the germline V gene. The V gene lost 4 bases and the J gene lost 7 bases, with 14 bases spanning the gap. The CDR3 contains 14 residues. The CDR3 protein is CASSPGAGIEKLFF. For the CDR3, the DNA is TGCGCCAGCAGCCCGGGAGCGGGGATTGAAAAACTGTTTTTT. Supplemented by reference TRBV5-1 and TRBJ1-4, the full variable domain reads KAGVTQTPRYLIKTRGQQVTLSCSPISGHRSVSWYQQTPGQGLQFLFEYFSETQRNKGNFPGRFSGRQFSNSRSEMNVSTLELGDSALYLCASSPGAGIEKLFFGSGTQLSVL.

The genes are TRBV3-1 (or the pseudogene TRBV3-2) and TRBJ1-4, with 8 bases that match TRBD1. This CDR3 contains 16 residues. V lost 1 base, J lost 8 bases, and 9 bases stayed unmatched. Germline CDR1 reads LGHDT; CDR2 reads YNNKEL (reference sequence). CDR3 nucleotides: TGTGCCAGCAGCCAAGCGATTGGACAGGGAGGAGAAAAACTGTTTTTT. It yields the protein CASSQAIGQGGEKLFF.

The gene calls are TRBV21-1 and TRBJ2-7; TRBD2, the table's D call, was not compared with the DNA. TRBV21-1 is labeled a pseudogene. The CDR3 is made up of 16 amino acids. The CDR3 DNA reads TGTGCCAGCAGCAAAGGGACCACTAGGGATCTTTACGAGCAGTACTTC. Protein sequence: CASSKGTTRDLYEQYF.

The J gene is TRBJ2-1, the V gene TRBV12-3 or TRBV12-4; TRBD2 matches at 9 bases. This CDR3 comprises 12 residues. Germline trimming cut 3 bases from V and 15 bases from J; bases unmatched to any gene: 6. CDR3 nucleotide sequence: TGTGCCAGCAGTTTTCGGCGGGGGGGCCGGTTCTTC. It translates to CASSFRRGGRFF.

The rearrangement joins TRBV3-1 (or the pseudogene TRBV3-2) to TRBJ2-5, with TRBD1 matching 7 bases. The CDR3 consists of 17 residues. V lost 2 bases and J lost 5; bases outside the gene matches: 14. Germline CDR1 reads LGHDT; CDR2 reads YNNKEL (reference sequence). The CDR3 reads CASSQHQTGTYGETQYF. In nucleotides, the CDR3 is TGTGCCAGCAGCCAACACCAGACAGGGACCTATGGGGAGACCCAGTACTTC.

The V and J genes are TRBV30 and TRBJ1-4; perhaps TRBD1 as D (5 bases). Germline loops: CDR1 GTSNPN, CDR2 SVGIG (reference sequence). The CDR3 runs to 12 residues. This CDR3 is CGTSATNEKLFF. For the CDR3, the DNA is TGTGGGACATCGGCAACTAATGAAAAACTGTTTTTT.

The chain combines TRBV19 with TRBJ1-6, with 8 positions matching TRBD1. Trimming at V came to 6 bases and at J to 5 bases, leaving 6 bases not matched to a gene. This CDR3 contains 15 residues. Germline V gene data show CDR1 as LNHDA and CDR2 as SQIVND (reference sequence). The CDR3 is CASSVGTGDNSPLHF. In nucleotides, the CDR3 is TGTGCCAGTAGCGTAGGGACAGGAGATAATTCACCCCTCCACTTT.

DNA of the CDR3: TGTGCCAGCAGTCCTCAGGGGTACACTGGGGCCAACGTCCTGACTTTC. Amino acid sequence: CASSPQGYTGANVLTF. The chain recombines TRBV5-6 with TRBJ2-6, with a possible D match to TRBD1 (6 bases). The CDR3 has 16 residues. The germline V gene has CDR1 SGHDT and CDR2 YYEEEE. Trimming took 5 bases from V and 2 from J, leaving 14 bases between them.

This clone has a single count. The chain couples TRBV5-1 to TRBJ2-5, with D perhaps TRBD2 (6 bases). Germline CDR1 and CDR2: SGHRS and YFSETQ. CDR3 length: 13 residues. V was clipped by 4 bases and J by 5 bases, with 12 bases between them. The CDR3 loop is CASSETSSETQYF. The DNA of the CDR3 is TGCGCCAGCAGCGAAACTAGCTCCGAGACCCAGTACTTC. The variable domain in full, completed from reference TRBV5-1 and TRBJ2-5, reads KAGVTQTPRYLIKTRGQQVTLSCSPISGHRSVSWYQQTPGQGLQFLFEYFSETQRNKGNFPGRFSGRQFSNSRSEMNVSTLELGDSALYLCASSETSSETQYFGPGTRLLVL.

This clone has a count of ten or more. V is TRBV4-3 and J is TRBJ1-2; D call uncertain. Trimming took 1 base from V and 2 from J, leaving 17 bases between them. This CDR3 is built from 17 residues. Germline V CDR1 and CDR2: LGHNA, YSLEER. The CDR3 coding sequence is TGCGCCAGCAGCCAAGTTAGTTTTCGTGCGGGAAACTATGGCTACACCTTC. Its translation is CASSQVSFRAGNYGYTF.

The rearrangement joins TRBV30 to TRBJ2-7; D perhaps matches TRBD1 (6 bases). Germline V gives CDR1 GTSNPN, CDR2 SVGIG (reference sequence). V lost 2 bases, J lost 0 bases, and 17 bases lay in between. The CDR3 is 16 amino acids. The CDR3 DNA is TGTGCCTGGAGTTTCCCCCGGACAGCGAGCTCCTACGAGCAGTACTTC. It specifies CAWSFPRTASSYEQYF. The full variable domain, with the rest looked up from reference TRBV30 and TRBJ2-7, is SQTIHQWPATLVQPVGSPLSLECTVEGTSNPNLYWYRQAAGRGLQLLFYSVGIGQISSEVPQNLSASRPQDRQFILSSKKLLLSDSGFYLCAWSFPRTASSYEQYFGPGTRLTVT.

The chain has TRBV6-4 and TRBJ1-4; perhaps TRBD1 as D (5 bases). Germline CDR1 and CDR2: MRHNA and SNTAGT. With 10 bases removed from V and 2 bases from J, the gap between germline ends came to 14 bases. There are 14 residues in the CDR3. The CDR3 reads CANRGARTNEKLFF. Written as DNA, the CDR3 is TGTGCCAACAGAGGGGCGCGCACTAATGAAAAACTGTTTTTT.

This chain uses TRBV3-1 (or the pseudogene TRBV3-2) with TRBJ2-5; 8 bases align to TRBD2. The CDR3 is 17 residues long. J gave up 2 bases and V 3 bases, and 11 bases lay outside the gene matches. Germline lookup yields CDR1 LGHDT and CDR2 YNNKEL (reference sequence). CDR3 amino acids: CASSQARAVAGQETQYF. CDR3 nucleotide sequence: TGTGCCAGCAGCCAGGCTAGGGCGGTAGCGGGGCAAGAGACCCAGTACTTC.